These 14 T cell receptor beta chains were sequenced from one sample in a study of T cells in Graves' hyperthyroidism and ophthalmopathy. Regions amplified from RNA transcripts were the TCR beta CDR3 regions. HTBI primers were employed in a first-round RT-PCR of the TCR CDR3. TCRdb re-called the multiplex PCR reads with MiXCR, one entry per CDR3 protein. In the table there are a few hundred thousand distinct CDR3 sequences, roughly 46% of which are singletons. The material sequenced was peripheral blood or thyroid tissue (not recorded which). Source of these receptors: a woman younger than 35 with Graves' hyperthyroidism.

This clonotype was seen repeatedly, ten times or more. The CDR3 here is CASSIGYEQYF. The CDR3 DNA follows: TGTGCCAGTAGTATAGGTTACGAGCAGTACTTC. The rearrangement links TRBV19 to TRBJ2-7; D unresolved. Trimming took off 1 base at V and 4 bases at J, with 2 bases between the two ends. From germline, CDR1 is LNHDA and CDR2 SQIVND (reference sequence). CDR3 length: 11 residues.

The rearrangement links TRBV20-1 to TRBJ1-2; maybe TRBD1 (6 bases). With 6 bases removed from V and 4 bases from J, the gap between germline ends came to 30 bases. The V gene's germline CDR1 is DFQATT and CDR2 SNEGSKA (reference sequence). The CDR3 totals 18 residues. The CDR3 nucleotides are TGCAGTGCACCGGGACTAGCGGGAGGGGGGGCCGGGGGCTATGGCTACACCTTC. Its translation is CSAPGLAGGGAGGYGYTF.

V gene TRBV24-1 combines with J gene TRBJ2-1; D is undetermined. The germline V gene has CDR1 KGHDR and CDR2 SFDVKD. V was pared by 8 bases and J by 5 bases, with 12 bases between. This CDR3 has 13 residues. The chain's CDR3 is CATKNGSHNEQFF. As DNA, the CDR3 is TGTGCCACCAAGAATGGCAGCCACAATGAGCAGTTCTTC.

Turning to this clonotype: A much larger clone differs by one base, so this may be a read error. The genes are TRBV19 and TRBJ1-2; D remains ambiguous. The CDR3 consists of 15 residues. In germline, CDR1 is LNHDA, CDR2 SQIVND (reference sequence). The CDR3 loop is CASIPQETLNYGCTF. The CDR3 region has the DNA TGTGCCAGTATCCCCCAAGAAACTCTAAACTATGGCTGCACCTTC.

Concerning this clonotype: A clone one base away is much larger, so this may be a read error. The CDR3 does not end in the conserved phenylalanine or tryptophan, so this is likely a read error. The rearrangement joins TRBV7-3 to TRBJ1-5, with D unclear. CDR3 length: 16 residues. Germline V lookup: CDR1 SGHTA, CDR2 FQGTGA. Trimming removed 6 bases from V and 10 bases from J, with 25 bases in between. The CDR3 reads CASSSVTGPPLFPQHS. In nucleotides, the CDR3 is TGTGCCAGCAGTTCCGTAACCGGGCCACCTCTCTTTCCCCAGCATTCT.

In this sample, this clonotype turned up many times. The chain has TRBV5-4 and TRBJ1-1; D is ambiguous. Germline V CDR1 and CDR2: SGHNT, YYREEE (reference sequence). The ends were cut back, 5 bases at V and 1 base at J, with 12 bases in the middle. The CDR3 is made up of 14 amino acids. CDR3 nucleotides: TGTGCCAGCAGGGCCGGGTCGGGGAACACTGAAGCTTTCTTT. Its protein product is CASRAGSGNTEAFF. Full variable domain (rest looked up from reference TRBV5-4 and TRBJ1-1): ETGVTQSPTHLIKTRGQQVTLRCSSQSGHNTVSWYQQALGQGPQFIFQYYREEENGRGNFPPRFSGLQFPNYSSELNVNALELDDSALYLCASRAGSGNTEAFFGQGTRLTVV.

This clonotype was detected many times. The rearrangement links TRBV15 to TRBJ1-4, with D perhaps matching TRBD1 (6 bases). V lost 5 bases and J 4 bases, leaving 14 bases between the germline ends. Germline CDR1 is LNHNV and CDR2 is YYDKDF (reference sequence). CDR3 length: 15 amino acids. In DNA form, the CDR3 reads TGTGCCACCAGCCCGGTGGACAGCTTTAATGAAAAACTGTTTTTT. As protein: CATSPVDSFNEKLFF.

Concerning this clonotype itself: The conserved final phenylalanine or tryptophan is absent from the CDR3, which likely points to a read error. The DNA is left out, because the CDR3 cannot be placed on it with certainty; the CDR3 is given as TCRdb lists it. This sequence joins TRBV20-1 and TRBJ2-5; TRBD1 is the table's D call, not checked against the DNA. Inclusive of both ends, the CDR3 amounts to 9 amino acids. The V gene's germline CDR1 is DFQATT and CDR2 SNEGSKA (reference sequence). The CDR3 reads CSVTVGGET.

The chain has TRBV7-9 and TRBJ2-5, with TRBD2 matching 12 bases. Germline lookup yields CDR1 SEHNR and CDR2 FQNEAQ (reference sequence). The junction had 5 bases not matched to a gene; V was cut back by 1 base and J by 5 bases. CDR3 length equals 16 residues. CDR3 in DNA: TGTGCCAGCAGCTTAGAGGGACTAGCGGGCAATGAGACCCAGTACTTC. Protein: CASSLEGLAGNETQYF.

Many counts were recorded for this clonotype. The chain uses TRBV20-1 and TRBJ1-1; 9 bases line up with TRBD1. V was pared by 0 bases and J by 4 bases, with 3 bases of the junction left unmatched. Germline loops: CDR1 DFQATT, CDR2 SNEGSKA (reference sequence). The CDR3 totals 14 residues. The CDR3 DNA follows: TGCAGTGCTAGAGACGCGACAGGGGGCACTGAAGCTTTCTTT. This gives the protein CSARDATGGTEAFF.

This clonotype was counted between two and nine times. The gene calls are TRBV20-1 and TRBJ1-3, with D possibly being TRBD1 (5 bases). CDR1 is DFQATT, CDR2 SNEGSKA, per germline (reference sequence). V was trimmed by 0 bases and J by 0 bases, leaving 15 bases between them. The CDR3 has 17 amino acids. The CDR3 here is CSARDIGRGYSGNTIYF. In DNA, the CDR3 is TGCAGTGCTAGAGATATAGGTAGGGGCTACTCTGGAAACACCATATATTTT.

This clonotype was seen ten or more times. The chain recombines TRBV12-3 or TRBV12-4 with TRBJ2-5, with TRBD1 matching over 10 bases. The V segment lost 6 bases and the J segment 5 bases; nucleotides outside the gene matches: 6. This CDR3 spans 14 amino acids. Written as DNA, the CDR3 is TGTGCCAGCAGCGACAGGGGGCGCCGGGAGACCCAGTACTTC. This codes for CASSDRGRRETQYF.

The sample holds a few counts of this clonotype. At one end the junction does not follow the germline gene, possibly because of a read error. The chain links TRBV4-1 to TRBJ2-7, with a tentative D call TRBD1 (5 bases). The CDR3 consists of 15 residues. Germline CDR1 MGHRA, CDR2 YSYEKL. The CDR3 sequence: CASSQPKGHPYGQYF. CDR3 sequence (DNA): TGCGCCAGCAGCCAACCTAAAGGACACCCCTACGGGCAGTACTTC.

This clonotype was observed a handful of times. CDR3: CASREGRFEAFF. In nucleotides, the CDR3 is TGTGCCAGCAGGGAAGGCAGATTTGAAGCTTTCTTT. The chain joins TRBV28 to TRBJ1-1; no clear D. V was trimmed by 6 bases and J by 7 bases, leaving 12 bases between them. This CDR3 is built from 12 residues. Germline CDR1 MDHEN, CDR2 SYDVKM.